These 13 T cell receptor beta chains were all obtained from the same sample, sequenced in a study of shared clonotypes between healthy human individuals. TCRdb's table, derived via immunoSEQ multiplex PCR, lists solely in-frame clones and lacks some. The sample has about 2 million clones, roughly 94% seen once. Sequenced sample: naive CD4+ T cells sorted from blood. Sample subset: CD45RA+ positively selected. The origin of the receptors is a man younger than 30 in good health.

This chain links TRBV4-3 with TRBJ1-4; D call uncertain. The germline V and J ends were trimmed by 1 base and 11 bases, with 11 bases remaining between them. The CDR3 extends over 13 amino acids. The germline V gene has CDR1 LGHNA and CDR2 YSLEER. CDR3 sequence: CASSQGTAGKLFF. CDR3 DNA sequence: TGCGCCAGCAGCCAAGGTACAGCCGGGAAACTGTTTTTT.

This chain connects TRBV6-5 to TRBJ1-1; D not resolved. V lost 6 bases and J 9 bases, leaving 17 bases between the germline ends. The CDR3 sequence is 13 residues long. The germline CDR1 and CDR2 sequences are MNHEY and SVGAGI. CDR3 in DNA: TGTGCCAGCAGCCCCCCGAGTTCCTCAAAAGCTTTCTTT. Its translation is CASSPPSSSKAFF.

The chain has TRBV6-6 and TRBJ1-2; possible D gene TRBD1, 6 bases. CDR3 size: 13 residues. In germline, CDR1 is MNHNY, CDR2 SVGAGI (reference sequence). V dropped 6 bases and J dropped 1 base, with 9 bases sitting between them. CDR3 residues: CASRDSVNYGYTF. The CDR3 DNA follows: TGTGCCAGCAGGGACAGCGTTAACTATGGCTACACCTTC.

The gene calls are TRBV7-2 and TRBJ2-1, with 10 bases lining up with TRBD2. CDR1 is SGHTA and CDR2 is FQGNSA in the germline V gene. This CDR3 is built from 15 residues. V shed 5 bases, J shed 7 bases, and the junction held 8 bases outside the gene matches. CDR3: CASSVGTSAHNEQFF. The CDR3 DNA reads TGTGCCAGCAGCGTTGGGACTAGCGCGCATAATGAGCAGTTCTTC.

Turning to this clone: The same CDR3 also results from other DNA sequences found in this sample. The gene calls are TRBV5-1 and TRBJ2-7, with 10 bases that match TRBD1. After removal of 0 bases from V and 5 bases from J, the junction contained 2 bases not matched to a gene. There are 14 residues in the CDR3. Germline V gives CDR1 SGHRS, CDR2 YFSETQ. The CDR3 sequence: CASSLGQGADEQYF. The DNA for the CDR3 is TGCGCCAGCAGCTTGGGACAGGGGGCCGACGAGCAGTACTTC.

V and J are TRBV27 and TRBJ2-7; a possible D gene is TRBD1 (5 bases). Germline V gene sequence: CDR1 MNHEY, CDR2 SMNVEV (reference sequence). Trimming stripped 5 bases from V and 5 bases from J, with 19 bases between. CDR3 size: 15 residues. The CDR3 DNA is TGTGCCAGCAGTGCGCGGTCCGGGTTGGGGCACGAGCAGTACTTC. The encoded protein is CASSARSGLGHEQYF.

Of note for this clone: Other DNA variants within this sample encode the same CDR3. The chain couples TRBV14 to TRBJ2-7; the D is unclear. The CDR3 sequence is 11 residues long. Trimming took off 3 bases at V and 2 bases at J, with 2 bases between the two ends. CDR1 is SGHDN and CDR2 is FVKESK in the germline V gene. DNA of the CDR3: TGTGCCAGCAGCCACGCCTACGAGCAGTACTTC. It codes for CASSHAYEQYF.

This clone came up once. The chain recombines TRBV4-3 with TRBJ2-2; D gene unclear. Trimming took off 2 bases at V and 7 bases at J, with 5 bases between the two ends. The CDR3 length is 12 residues. Germline CDR1 is LGHNA and CDR2 is YSLEER. CDR3 protein: CASSQSVGELFF. DNA for the CDR3: TGCGCCAGCAGCCAAAGCGTCGGGGAGCTGTTTTTT.

The V and J genes are TRBV6-5 and TRBJ2-1; possible D gene TRBD2, 6 bases. V lost 4 bases to trimming and J lost 9 bases, with 10 bases between them. This CDR3 contains 12 residues. Germline lookup yields CDR1 MNHEY and CDR2 SVGAGI. CDR3 sequence: CASSSAGIEQFF. The DNA of the CDR3 is TGTGCCAGCAGTTCTGCGGGGATTGAGCAGTTCTTC.

Worth noting for this clone: This sample also contains other DNA sequences that code for the same CDR3. The gene calls are TRBV5-1 and TRBJ2-2, with 9 bases that match TRBD1. Germline V lookup: CDR1 SGHRS, CDR2 YFSETQ. The junction had 4 bases not matched to a gene; V was cut back by 3 bases and J by 4 bases. CDR3 length: 15 amino acids. The CDR3 protein is CASSSGQGPTGELFF. The CDR3 DNA reads TGCGCCAGCAGCTCGGGACAGGGTCCCACCGGGGAGCTGTTTTTT.

The chain combines TRBV9 with TRBJ2-7; D assignment may be TRBD1 or TRBD2 (6 bases each). V was shortened by 5 bases and J by 4 bases, with 19 bases between the two germline ends. This CDR3 is 15 amino acids long. Germline CDR1 is SGDLS and CDR2 is YYNGEE. CDR3 in DNA: TGTGCCAGCAGTGAGAGGTGGCAGGGGACTTACGAGCAGTACTTC. Encoded protein: CASSERWQGTYEQYF. Full variable domain (missing parts from reference TRBV9 and TRBJ2-7): DSGVTQTPKHLITATGQRVTLRCSPRSGDLSVYWYQQSLDQGLQFLIQYYNGEERAKGNILERFSAQQFPDLHSELNLSSLELGDSALYFCASSERWQGTYEQYFGPGTRLTVT.

The J gene is TRBJ1-1, the V gene TRBV12-5; no reliable D call. Deletions cut 7 bases from V and 4 bases from J, with 16 bases between. CDR1 is LGHNT and CDR2 is FRNRAP in the germline V gene. The CDR3 contains 14 residues. The chain's CDR3 is CASAPEGIPTEAFF. DNA for the CDR3: TGTGCTAGTGCTCCGGAGGGAATCCCCACTGAAGCTTTCTTT.

The CDR3 loop reads CASSLAGATDTQYF. In DNA, the CDR3 is TGTGCCAGTAGTCTGGCGGGAGCCACAGATACGCAGTATTTT. The chain joins TRBV19 to TRBJ2-3; 7 bases align to TRBD2. Looked up from germline, CDR1 is LNHDA and CDR2 is SQIVND (reference sequence). V lost 5 bases to trimming and J lost 2 bases; unmatched junction nucleotides: 4. The CDR3 covers 14 residues.